This TCR beta chain emerged from a study of blood T cell repertoires in COVID-19. Study summary: The United States, Italy and Spain supplied acute and convalescent COVID-19 samples. Sources were T cells, B-cell-depleted T cells, or PBMCs; the material itself was cDNA or gDNA.

The CDR3 loop spans 15 amino acids. V trimming: 8 bases; J trimming: 3 bases; junction bases outside the gene matches: 10. The germline gives CDR1 LNHDA, CDR2 SQIVND (reference sequence). Under the authors' procedure: Nucleated cell number was recorded as an estimate derived from reference gene primer amplification. Generated by immunoSEQ multiplex PCR, the TCRdb table keeps only in-frame clones and is missing some. Clonal size and the V and J genes are those of that table, whereas D and trimming came from the DNA. The sample lists about 360,000 clones, around nine tenths occurring once. J is TRBJ2-3 and V is TRBV19; 8 bases are a match to TRBD2. Sequencing used peripheral blood. The receptor was isolated from a human donor in a cohort sampled during active COVID-19. The CDR3 DNA reads as TGTGCCAGTGGCGGACTAGCTCTCCGGACAGATACGCAGTATTTT. Its protein product is CASGGLALRTDTQYF.